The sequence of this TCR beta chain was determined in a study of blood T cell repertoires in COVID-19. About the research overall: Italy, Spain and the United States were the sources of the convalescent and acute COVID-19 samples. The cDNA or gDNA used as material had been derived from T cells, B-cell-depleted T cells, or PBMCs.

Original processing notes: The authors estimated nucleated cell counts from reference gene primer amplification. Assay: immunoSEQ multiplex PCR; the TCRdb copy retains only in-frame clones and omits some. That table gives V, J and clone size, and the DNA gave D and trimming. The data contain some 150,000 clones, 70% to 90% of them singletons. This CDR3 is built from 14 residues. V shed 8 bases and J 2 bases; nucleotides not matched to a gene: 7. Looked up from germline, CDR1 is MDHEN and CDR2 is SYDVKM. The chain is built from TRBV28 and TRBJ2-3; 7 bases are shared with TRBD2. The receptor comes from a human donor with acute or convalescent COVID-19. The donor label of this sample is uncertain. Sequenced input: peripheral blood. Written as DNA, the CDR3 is TGTGCCAGCCGCGGGGGAACACCCACAGATACGCAGTATTTT. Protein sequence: CASRGGTPTDTQYF.